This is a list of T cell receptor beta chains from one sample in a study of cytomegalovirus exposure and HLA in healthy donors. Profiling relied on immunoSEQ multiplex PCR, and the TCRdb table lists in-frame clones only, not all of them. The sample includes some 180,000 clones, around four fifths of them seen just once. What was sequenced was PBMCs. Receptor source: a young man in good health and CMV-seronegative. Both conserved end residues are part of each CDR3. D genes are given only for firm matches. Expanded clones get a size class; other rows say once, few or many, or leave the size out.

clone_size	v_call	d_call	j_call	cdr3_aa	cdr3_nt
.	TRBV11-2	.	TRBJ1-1	CASSPLTRTEAFF	TGTGCCAGCAGCCCCCTTACGAGGACTGAAGCTTTCTTT
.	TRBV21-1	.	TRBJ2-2	CASSRPGTSGRALVNTGELFF	TGTGCCAGCAGCCGACCTGGGACTAGCGGGAGGGCCCTAGTGAACACCGGGGAGCTGTTTTTT
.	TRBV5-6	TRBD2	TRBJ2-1	CASSFGRGNEQFF	TGTGCCAGCAGCTTCGGGAGGGGGAATGAGCAGTTCTTC
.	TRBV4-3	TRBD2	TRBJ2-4	CASSQDRGRGVIQYF	TGCGCCAGCAGCCAAGACCGCGGGAGGGGGGTCATTCAGTACTTC
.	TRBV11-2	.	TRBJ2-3	CASSLGPGTPSSTDTQYF	TGTGCCAGCAGCTTAGGGCCCGGGACTCCATCTAGCACAGATACGCAGTATTTT
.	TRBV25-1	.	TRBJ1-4	CASRGGTGLDEKLFF	TGTGCCAGCAGGGGGGGAACAGGACTAGATGAAAAACTGTTTTTT
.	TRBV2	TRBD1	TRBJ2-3	CASSVLGQGMADTQYF	TGTGCCAGCAGTGTATTGGGACAGGGAATGGCAGATACGCAGTATTTT
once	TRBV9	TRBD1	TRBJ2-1	CASSVYDRGPGINNEQFF	TGTGCCAGCAGCGTATACGACAGGGGGCCGGGGATTAACAATGAGCAGTTCTTC
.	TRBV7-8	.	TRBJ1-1	CASSQVRNTEAFF	TGTGCCAGCAGCCAGGTGAGGAACACTGAAGCTTTCTTT
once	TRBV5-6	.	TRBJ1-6	CASRWTANDSPLHF	TGTGCCAGCAGATGGACAGCCAACGATTCACCCCTCCACTTT
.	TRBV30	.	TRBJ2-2	CAWSVHPNTGELFF	TGTGCCTGGAGTGTCCATCCGAACACCGGGGAGCTGTTTTTT
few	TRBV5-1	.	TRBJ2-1	CASSLVLASNEQFF	TGCGCCAGCAGCTTGGTACTAGCCAGTAATGAGCAGTTCTTC
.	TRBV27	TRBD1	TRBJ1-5	CASSATGGGFLGNQPQHF	TGTGCCAGCAGTGCAACAGGGGGTGGGTTTTTGGGCAATCAGCCCCAGCATTTT
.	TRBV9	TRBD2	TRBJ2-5	CASSVGLAGGPQETQYF	TGTGCCAGCAGCGTAGGACTAGCGGGGGGCCCCCAAGAGACCCAGTACTTC
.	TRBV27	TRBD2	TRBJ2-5	CASSQTSGRGTQYF	TGTGCCAGCAGCCAGACTAGCGGGAGAGGGACCCAGTACTTC
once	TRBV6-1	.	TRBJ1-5	CASSETGGNQPQHF	TGTGCCAGCAGTGAGACCGGGGGCAATCAGCCCCAGCATTTT
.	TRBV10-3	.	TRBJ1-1	CAISVDGQGTEAFF	TGTGCCATCAGTGTTGATGGGCAGGGCACTGAAGCTTTCTTT
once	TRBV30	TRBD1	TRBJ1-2	CAWNRDRVNYGYTF	TGTGCCTGGAACCGGGACAGGGTTAACTATGGCTACACCTTC
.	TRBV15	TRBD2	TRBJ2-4	CATSRDSGRAKNIQYF	TGTGCCACCAGCAGAGATAGCGGGAGGGCCAAAAACATTCAGTACTTC
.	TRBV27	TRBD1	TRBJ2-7	CASSLGTGGCEQYF	TGTGCCAGCAGTTTAGGGACAGGGGGCTGCGAGCAGTACTTC
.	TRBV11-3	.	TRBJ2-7	CASSPEGGKRRSYEQYF	TGTGCCAGCAGCCCGGAAGGGGGTAAGCGCAGGTCCTACGAGCAGTACTTC
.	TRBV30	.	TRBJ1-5	CAWSEGHGQPQHF	TGTGCCTGGAGCGAGGGCCACGGTCAGCCCCAGCATTTT
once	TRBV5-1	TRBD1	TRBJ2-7	CASSGAPGDRGREQYF	TGCGCCAGCAGCGGGGCGCCCGGGGACAGGGGCCGGGAGCAGTACTTC
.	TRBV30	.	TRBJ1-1	CAWSVASGSTEAFF	TGTGCCTGGAGTGTAGCCTCGGGAAGCACTGAAGCTTTCTTT
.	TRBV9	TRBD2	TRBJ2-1	CASTKGTSVGEQFF	TGTGCCAGCACGAAGGGGACTAGCGTGGGAGAGCAGTTCTTC